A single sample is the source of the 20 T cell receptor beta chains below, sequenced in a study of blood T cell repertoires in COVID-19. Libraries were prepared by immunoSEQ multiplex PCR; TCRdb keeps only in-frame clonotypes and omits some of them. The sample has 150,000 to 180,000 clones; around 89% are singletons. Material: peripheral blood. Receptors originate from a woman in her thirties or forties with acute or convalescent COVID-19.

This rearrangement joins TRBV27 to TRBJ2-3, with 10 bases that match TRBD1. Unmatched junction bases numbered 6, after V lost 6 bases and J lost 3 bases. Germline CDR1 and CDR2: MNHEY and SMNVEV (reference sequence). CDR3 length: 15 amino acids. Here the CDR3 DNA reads TGTGCCAGCAGAGCAAGGGACAGGGGAACAGATACGCAGTATTTT. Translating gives CASRARDRGTDTQYF.

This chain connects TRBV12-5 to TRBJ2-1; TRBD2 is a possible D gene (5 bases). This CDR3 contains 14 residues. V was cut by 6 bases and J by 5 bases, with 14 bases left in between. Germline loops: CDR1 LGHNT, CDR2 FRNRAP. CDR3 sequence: CASGVRSGNNEQFF. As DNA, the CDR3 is TGTGCTAGTGGCGTGAGGTCGGGGAACAATGAGCAGTTCTTC.

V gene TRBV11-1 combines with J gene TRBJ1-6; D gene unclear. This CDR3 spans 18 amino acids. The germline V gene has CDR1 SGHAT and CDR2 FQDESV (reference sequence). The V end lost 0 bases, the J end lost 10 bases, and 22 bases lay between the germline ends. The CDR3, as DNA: TGTGCCAGCAGCTTAGCCAAGGCGGCGGTTCTTATCGCGTCACCCCTCCACTTT. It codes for CASSLAKAAVLIASPLHF.

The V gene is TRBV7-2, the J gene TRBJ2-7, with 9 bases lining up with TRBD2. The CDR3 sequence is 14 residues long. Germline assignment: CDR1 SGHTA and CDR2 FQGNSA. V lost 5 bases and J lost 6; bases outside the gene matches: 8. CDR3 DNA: TGTGCCAGCAGCCCAGGACTAGCGCCCTCCGAGCAGTACTTC. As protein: CASSPGLAPSEQYF.

The CDR3 spells CASSPGSGVYNEQFF. The CDR3 DNA is TGCGCCAGCAGCCCCGGTAGCGGGGTATACAATGAGCAGTTCTTC. The rearrangement joins TRBV5-1 to TRBJ2-1, with 8 bases identical to TRBD2. Germline CDR1 reads SGHRS; CDR2 reads YFSETQ. The length of the CDR3 is 15 residues. V trimming: 4 bases; J trimming: 4 bases; junction bases outside the gene matches: 7.

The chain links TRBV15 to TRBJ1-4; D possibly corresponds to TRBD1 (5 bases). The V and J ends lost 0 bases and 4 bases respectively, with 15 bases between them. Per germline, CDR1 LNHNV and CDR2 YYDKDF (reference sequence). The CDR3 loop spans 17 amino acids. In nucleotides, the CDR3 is TGTGCCACCAGCAGAGATCAGGGCCAGGGTGGTAATGAAAAACTGTTTTTT. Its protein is CATSRDQGQGGNEKLFF.

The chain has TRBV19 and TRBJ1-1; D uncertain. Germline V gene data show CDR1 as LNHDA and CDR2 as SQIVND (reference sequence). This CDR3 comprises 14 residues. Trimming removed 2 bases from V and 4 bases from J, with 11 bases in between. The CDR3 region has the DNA TGTGCCAGTAGTATAACACGGGATAGCACTGAAGCTTTCTTT. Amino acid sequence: CASSITRDSTEAFF.

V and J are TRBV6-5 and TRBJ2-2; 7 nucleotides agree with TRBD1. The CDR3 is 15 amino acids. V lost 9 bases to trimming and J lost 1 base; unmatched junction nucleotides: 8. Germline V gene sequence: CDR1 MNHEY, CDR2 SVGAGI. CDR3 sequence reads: CASTPGDRNTGELFF. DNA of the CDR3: TGTGCCAGTACTCCTGGGGACAGGAACACCGGGGAGCTGTTTTTT.

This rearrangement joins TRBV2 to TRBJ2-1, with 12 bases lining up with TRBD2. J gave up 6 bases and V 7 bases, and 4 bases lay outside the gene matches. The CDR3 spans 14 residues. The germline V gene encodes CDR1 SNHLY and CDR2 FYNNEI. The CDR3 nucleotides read TGTGCCAGCACAACTAGCGGGAGGTCCAATGAGCAGTTCTTC. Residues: CASTTSGRSNEQFF.

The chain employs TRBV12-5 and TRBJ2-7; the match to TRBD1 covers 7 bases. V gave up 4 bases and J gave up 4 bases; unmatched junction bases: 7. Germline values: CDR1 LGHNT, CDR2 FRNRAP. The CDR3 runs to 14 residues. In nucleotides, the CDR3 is TGTGCTAGTGGTTCTCCGGGACAGTTGTACGAGCAGTACTTC. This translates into CASGSPGQLYEQYF.

This CDR3 reads CASSLNWGNRGPYEQYF. As DNA, the CDR3 is TGTGCCAGCAGTTTAAACTGGGGGAATAGGGGGCCCTACGAGCAGTACTTC. The rearrangement uses TRBV27 and TRBJ2-7; 7 nucleotides agree with TRBD1. Germline CDR1 MNHEY, CDR2 SMNVEV (reference sequence). The CDR3 has 17 residues. V was pared by 2 bases and J by 2 bases, with 12 bases of the junction left unmatched.

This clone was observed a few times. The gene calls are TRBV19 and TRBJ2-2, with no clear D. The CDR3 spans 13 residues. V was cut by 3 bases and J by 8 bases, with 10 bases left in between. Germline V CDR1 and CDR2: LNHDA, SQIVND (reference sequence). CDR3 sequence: CASSIYPTGELFF. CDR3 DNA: TGTGCCAGTAGTATTTACCCAACTGGGGAGCTGTTTTTT.

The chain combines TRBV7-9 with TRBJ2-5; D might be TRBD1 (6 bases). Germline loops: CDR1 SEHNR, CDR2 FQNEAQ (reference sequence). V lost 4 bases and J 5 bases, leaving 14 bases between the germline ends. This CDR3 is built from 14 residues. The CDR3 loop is CASSSQGAAETQYF. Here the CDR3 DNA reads TGTGCCAGCAGCTCACAGGGCGCGGCGGAGACCCAGTACTTC.

The chain's CDR3 is CASSAGTGDPYEQYF. In DNA form, the CDR3 reads TGTGCCAGCAGCGCTGGGACAGGAGATCCCTACGAGCAGTACTTC. The rearrangement uses TRBV9 and TRBJ2-7, with 8 bases fitting TRBD1. CDR3 length: 15 residues. From germline, CDR1 is SGDLS and CDR2 YYNGEE. V shed 3 bases, J shed 2 bases, and the junction held 7 bases outside the gene matches.

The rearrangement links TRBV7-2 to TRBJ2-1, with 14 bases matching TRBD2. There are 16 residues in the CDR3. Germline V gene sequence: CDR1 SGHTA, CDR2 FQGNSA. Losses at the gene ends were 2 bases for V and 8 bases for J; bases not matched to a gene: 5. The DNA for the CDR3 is TGTGCCAGCAGCTTAACGGGACTAGCGGGGGTAGATGAGCAGTTCTTC. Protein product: CASSLTGLAGVDEQFF.

CDR3: CASSERGQAISTDTQYF. The CDR3, as DNA: TGTGCCAGCAGTGAAAGGGGACAGGCCATTAGCACAGATACGCAGTATTTT. This chain uses TRBV2 with TRBJ2-3; 8 bases are shared with TRBD1. This CDR3 comprises 17 residues. From germline, CDR1 is SNHLY and CDR2 FYNNEI. J gave up 0 bases and V 2 bases, and 7 bases lay outside the gene matches.

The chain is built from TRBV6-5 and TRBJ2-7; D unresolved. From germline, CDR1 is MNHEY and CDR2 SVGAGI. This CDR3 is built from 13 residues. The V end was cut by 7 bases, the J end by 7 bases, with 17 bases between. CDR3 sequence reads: CASTPDFVLEQYF. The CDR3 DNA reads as TGTGCCAGCACCCCTGACTTCGTACTAGAGCAGTACTTC.

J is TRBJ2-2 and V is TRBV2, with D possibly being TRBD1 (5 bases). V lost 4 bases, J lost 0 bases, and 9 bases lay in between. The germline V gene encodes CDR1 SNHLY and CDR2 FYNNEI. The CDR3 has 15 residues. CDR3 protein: CASSGQQTNTGELFF. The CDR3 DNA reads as TGTGCCAGCAGTGGACAGCAAACGAACACCGGGGAGCTGTTTTTT.

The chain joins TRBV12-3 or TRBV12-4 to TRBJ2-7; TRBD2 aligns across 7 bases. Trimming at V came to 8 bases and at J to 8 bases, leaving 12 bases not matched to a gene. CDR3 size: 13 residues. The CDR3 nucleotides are TGTGCCAGCTCTCTAGCGGTGCTTGAGAAGCAGTACTTC. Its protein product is CASSLAVLEKQYF.

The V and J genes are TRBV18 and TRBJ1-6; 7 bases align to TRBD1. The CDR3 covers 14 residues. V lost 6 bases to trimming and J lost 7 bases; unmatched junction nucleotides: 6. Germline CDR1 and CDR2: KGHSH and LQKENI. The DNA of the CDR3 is TGTGCCAGCTCTCGCGGACAGGAAAATTCACCCCTCCACTTT. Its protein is CASSRGQENSPLHF.